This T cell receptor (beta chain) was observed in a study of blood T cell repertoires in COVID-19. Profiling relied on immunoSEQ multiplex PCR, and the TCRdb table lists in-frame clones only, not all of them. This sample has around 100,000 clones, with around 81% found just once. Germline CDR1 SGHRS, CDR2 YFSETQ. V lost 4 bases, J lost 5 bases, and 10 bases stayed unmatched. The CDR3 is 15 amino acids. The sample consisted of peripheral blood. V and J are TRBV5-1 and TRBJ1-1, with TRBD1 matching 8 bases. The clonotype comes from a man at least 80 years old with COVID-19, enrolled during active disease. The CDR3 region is CASSRTTGVGTEAFF. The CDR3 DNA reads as TGCGCCAGCAGCCGCACGACAGGGGTAGGGACTGAAGCTTTCTTT.